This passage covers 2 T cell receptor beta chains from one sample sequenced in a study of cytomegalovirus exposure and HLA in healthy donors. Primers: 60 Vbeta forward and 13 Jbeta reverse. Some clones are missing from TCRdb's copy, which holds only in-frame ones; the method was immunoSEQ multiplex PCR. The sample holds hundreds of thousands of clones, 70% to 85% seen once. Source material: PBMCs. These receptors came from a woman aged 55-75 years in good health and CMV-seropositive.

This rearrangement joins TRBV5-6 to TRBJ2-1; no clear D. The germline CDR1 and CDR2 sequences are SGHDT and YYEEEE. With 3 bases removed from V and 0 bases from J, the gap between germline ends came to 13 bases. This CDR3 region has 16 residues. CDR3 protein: CASSSRLKSSYNEQFF. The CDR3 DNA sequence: TGTGCCAGCAGCTCAAGACTGAAAAGCTCCTACAATGAGCAGTTCTTC.

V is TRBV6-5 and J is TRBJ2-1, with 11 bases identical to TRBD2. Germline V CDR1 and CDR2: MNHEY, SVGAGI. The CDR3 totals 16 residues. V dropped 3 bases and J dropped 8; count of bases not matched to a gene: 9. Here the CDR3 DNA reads TGTGCCAGCAGTTATAGCGGGAGGGCCCTGGGGGATGAGCAGTTCTTC. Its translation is CASSYSGRALGDEQFF.